The 26 T cell receptor beta chains below all came from one sample that was sequenced in a study of blood T cell repertoires in COVID-19. Sequencing used immunoSEQ multiplex PCR; TCRdb keeps in-frame clones, though not all of them. The table has under 200,000 clones, approximately 90% seen once. Sequenced input: peripheral blood. Every receptor here comes from a man aged 45-65 years who had recovered from COVID-19.

V gene TRBV4-3 combines with J gene TRBJ1-4; 8 bases are shared with TRBD1. Trimming removed 1 base from V and 8 bases from J; junction bases left unmatched: 6. CDR1 is LGHNA, CDR2 YSLEER, per germline. This CDR3 is built from 15 residues. The chain's CDR3 is CASSQAGRGQEKLFF. In nucleotides, the CDR3 is TGCGCCAGCAGCCAAGCCGGCAGGGGGCAGGAAAAACTGTTTTTT.

This sequence joins TRBV5-6 and TRBJ2-1, with a weak D call TRBD1 (6 bases). Per germline, CDR1 SGHDT and CDR2 YYEEEE. With 0 bases removed from V and 6 bases from J, the gap between germline ends came to 16 bases. The length of the CDR3 is 16 residues. The chain's CDR3 is CASSLALEGVGNEQFF. Here the CDR3 DNA reads TGTGCCAGCAGCTTGGCCCTTGAGGGGGTGGGCAATGAGCAGTTCTTC.

DNA for the CDR3: TGTGCCAGCTCACCACAGGGGGCAGGGATTAACACCGGGGAGCTGTTTTTT. Its protein is CASSPQGAGINTGELFF. The gene calls are TRBV18 and TRBJ2-2; TRBD1 aligns across 7 bases. CDR3 size: 17 residues. The germline V gene encodes CDR1 KGHSH and CDR2 LQKENI. V was clipped by 1 base and J by 2 bases; unmatched bases: 7.

V is TRBV9 and J is TRBJ1-1; 7 bases map to TRBD1. Losses at the gene ends were 3 bases for V and 0 bases for J; bases not matched to a gene: 5. This CDR3 is built from 15 residues. Germline values: CDR1 SGDLS, CDR2 YYNGEE. CDR3 nucleotides: TGTGCCAGCAGCGAATCCGGACAGGTGAACACTGAAGCTTTCTTT. This sequence encodes CASSESGQVNTEAFF.

The chain joins TRBV29-1 to TRBJ2-3; D is possibly TRBD2 (6 bases). Germline CDR1 is SQVTM and CDR2 is ANQGSEA. V dropped 7 bases and J dropped 1 base, with 12 bases sitting between them. This CDR3 has 13 amino acids. Written as DNA, the CDR3 is TGCAGCGCCTCTGGAGGGGGCACAGATACGCAGTATTTT. The encoded protein is CSASGGGTDTQYF.

The CDR3 is CASSLSRGTNEKLFF. The CDR3 DNA follows: TGTGCCAGCAGCCTAAGCAGGGGGACTAATGAAAAACTGTTTTTT. The V call is TRBV28, the J call TRBJ1-4; 7 positions agree with TRBD1. Trimming at V came to 6 bases and at J to 2 bases, leaving 6 bases not matched to a gene. CDR1 and CDR2 (germline): MDHEN, SYDVKM. CDR3 length equals 15 residues.

This clone was found once. V is TRBV2 and J is TRBJ1-2, with D uncertain. CDR1 is SNHLY and CDR2 is FYNNEI in the germline V gene. The CDR3 is made up of 14 amino acids. The germline V and J ends were trimmed by 4 bases and 7 bases, with 16 bases remaining between them. CDR3 sequence: CASSGRAGRSGYTF. For the CDR3, the DNA is TGTGCCAGCAGTGGGAGGGCGGGGAGGTCTGGCTACACCTTC.

This clone was detected once. This chain connects TRBV28 to TRBJ2-1; 7 bases line up with TRBD1. The CDR3 consists of 15 residues. Trimming cost V 3 bases and J 4 bases; bases outside gene matches: 6. Germline-derived CDR1 and CDR2 are MDHEN and SYDVKM. CDR3: CASSLGRGIYNEQFF. CDR3 nucleotides: TGTGCCAGCAGTTTGGGCAGGGGGATTTACAATGAGCAGTTCTTC.

In DNA form, the CDR3 reads TGTGCCAGCAGTTCGGGACAGGGGCTACTCTACGAGCAGTACTTC. Its protein is CASSSGQGLLYEQYF. The chain has TRBV6-2 or TRBV6-3 and TRBJ2-7; TRBD1 agrees at 10 bases. Germline lookup yields CDR1 MNHEY and CDR2 SVGEGT. V gave up 4 bases and J gave up 3 bases; unmatched junction bases: 6. The CDR3 is 15 residues long.

CDR3 loop: CASSSYEGNEQFF. CDR3 in DNA: TGTGCCAGCAGCAGTTATGAGGGAAATGAGCAGTTCTTC. The chain is built from TRBV6-2 or TRBV6-3 and TRBJ2-1; possibly TRBD2 for D (5 bases). The V end was cut by 6 bases, the J end by 7 bases, with 13 bases between. This CDR3 has 13 residues. CDR1 is MNHEY and CDR2 is SVGEGT in the germline V gene.

This clone turned up a few times. The chain couples TRBV5-1 to TRBJ2-7; 11 nucleotides agree with TRBD2. Per the germline V gene, CDR1 is SGHRS and CDR2 is YFSETQ. Unmatched junction bases numbered 12, after V lost 2 bases and J lost 5 bases. This CDR3 is built from 17 residues. CDR3 DNA: TGCGCCAGCAGCTTCCGGACTAGCGGGCCCGCAGGCAACGAGCAGTACTTC. Translated, it gives CASSFRTSGPAGNEQYF.

This clone was found once. The CDR3 nucleotides are TGTGCCAGCAGTTACTCGGAGGTGTCGCGGGTCGATGGCTACACCTTC. The encoded protein is CASSYSEVSRVDGYTF. This sequence joins TRBV6-5 and TRBJ1-2; D is unresolved. This CDR3 is built from 16 residues. V was pared by 0 bases and J by 6 bases, with 17 bases between. Per germline, CDR1 MNHEY and CDR2 SVGAGI.

The chain combines TRBV24-1 with TRBJ1-2; D is unresolved. This CDR3 has 13 residues. The V end lost 7 bases, the J end lost 8 bases, and 16 bases lay between the germline ends. The germline CDR1 and CDR2 sequences are KGHDR and SFDVKD. CDR3 in amino acids: CATSDRRAGGYTF. CDR3 DNA: TGTGCCACCAGCGATCGGAGGGCCGGGGGCTACACCTTC.

Turning to this clone: In the same sample, other DNA sequences code for this CDR3. The chain has TRBV9 and TRBJ1-5; D is perhaps TRBD1 (5 bases). V lost 0 bases to trimming and J lost 5 bases, with 12 bases between them. The CDR3 sequence is 15 residues long. Germline V gene sequence: CDR1 SGDLS, CDR2 YYNGEE. CDR3 sequence (DNA): TGTGCCAGCAGCGTAGGGGTGGGGCTGGATCAGCCCCAGCATTTT. This codes for CASSVGVGLDQPQHF.

This chain joins TRBV7-9 and TRBJ2-5; a possible D gene is TRBD2 (5 bases). The CDR3 sequence is 12 residues long. Germline lookup yields CDR1 SEHNR and CDR2 FQNEAQ (reference sequence). With 3 bases removed from V and 11 bases from J, the gap between germline ends came to 13 bases. In nucleotides, the CDR3 is TGTGCCAGCAGCTTGGGAGTGGGTCATCAGTACTTC. Its protein product is CASSLGVGHQYF.

The V gene is TRBV7-3, the J gene TRBJ2-2; 11 bases are a match to TRBD2. This CDR3 comprises 19 residues. Germline trimming cut 2 bases from V and 0 bases from J; bases unmatched to any gene: 8. Germline V CDR1 and CDR2: SGHTA, FQGTGA. The CDR3 bases are TGTGCCAGCAGCTTACAGGGACTAGCGGTCTTCGCGAACACCGGGGAGCTGTTTTTT. Amino acids: CASSLQGLAVFANTGELFF.

The chain links TRBV30 to TRBJ1-2; D is possibly TRBD1 (5 bases). This CDR3 has 13 amino acids. Trimming pared 3 bases from V and 6 bases from J, leaving 14 bases between. CDR1 and CDR2 (germline): GTSNPN, SVGIG (reference sequence). Written as DNA, the CDR3 is TGTGCCTGGAGCCCCACGCAGGGAAATGGCTACACCTTC. It yields the protein CAWSPTQGNGYTF.

The chain recombines TRBV19 with TRBJ2-1; 15 bases fit TRBD2. Germline V gene sequence: CDR1 LNHDA, CDR2 SQIVND (reference sequence). The CDR3 is 16 residues long. V lost 6 bases, J lost 4 bases, and 4 bases stayed unmatched. Here the CDR3 reads CASSPGLAGGYNEQFF. The CDR3 DNA sequence: TGTGCCAGTAGCCCGGGACTAGCGGGGGGTTACAATGAGCAGTTCTTC.

V and J are TRBV11-2 and TRBJ2-7; 12 bases are shared with TRBD1. The CDR3 extends over 15 amino acids. The V and J ends lost 4 bases and 3 bases, in that order; junction bases with no gene match: 4. CDR1 and CDR2 (germline): SGHAT, FQNNGV. CDR3 sequence (DNA): TGTGCCAGCAGCTGGGGACAGGGGGCTGTCTACGAGCAGTACTTC. It yields the protein CASSWGQGAVYEQYF.

This chain joins TRBV28 and TRBJ1-3; 9 nucleotides match TRBD1. The CDR3 runs to 17 residues. J gave up 3 bases and V 5 bases, and 11 bases lay outside the gene matches. Germline V gives CDR1 MDHEN, CDR2 SYDVKM. The CDR3 here is CASSPTPGTGRGNTIYF. The CDR3 DNA reads as TGTGCCAGCAGTCCAACCCCCGGGACAGGGCGTGGAAACACCATATATTTT.

The gene calls are TRBV7-9 and TRBJ2-5, with 10 bases aligning to TRBD2. The germline V gene encodes CDR1 SEHNR and CDR2 FQNEAQ (reference sequence). Trimming cost V 1 base and J 5 bases; bases outside gene matches: 7. This CDR3 spans 16 amino acids. The CDR3 loop reads CASSLGGAGGFETQYF. Here the CDR3 DNA reads TGTGCCAGCAGCTTAGGAGGAGCGGGGGGGTTCGAGACCCAGTACTTC.

This clone was observed a handful of times. The rearrangement uses TRBV28 and TRBJ2-7, with 8 bases aligning to TRBD1. The CDR3 loop spans 14 amino acids. The V segment lost 5 bases and the J segment 2 bases; nucleotides outside the gene matches: 5. Germline CDR1 MDHEN, CDR2 SYDVKM. CDR3 protein: CASSTTGEAYEQYF. In DNA form, the CDR3 reads TGTGCCAGCAGTACGACAGGGGAAGCCTACGAGCAGTACTTC.

The chain joins TRBV7-3 to TRBJ1-5, with D perhaps TRBD1 (5 bases). CDR3 length equals 15 residues. V lost 2 bases to trimming and J lost 1 base, with 9 bases between them. Per the germline V gene, CDR1 is SGHTA and CDR2 is FQGTGA. The CDR3 bases are TGTGCCAGCAGCTTATCCGGGGGAAGCAATCAGCCCCAGCATTTT. Translating gives CASSLSGGSNQPQHF.

The chain recombines TRBV6-1 with TRBJ1-1, with D possibly being TRBD1 (6 bases). V lost 0 bases, J lost 4 bases, and 9 bases lay in between. This CDR3 spans 14 amino acids. The germline CDR1 and CDR2 sequences are MNHNS and SASEGT. Here the CDR3 reads CASSEAQGVTEAFF. In nucleotides, the CDR3 is TGTGCCAGCAGTGAAGCACAGGGAGTCACTGAAGCTTTCTTT.

The chain couples TRBV11-2 to TRBJ2-5; no clear D. The CDR3 contains 13 residues. From germline, CDR1 is SGHAT and CDR2 FQNNGV. The germline V and J ends were trimmed by 2 bases and 5 bases, with 9 bases remaining between them. CDR3 amino acids: CASSLYGPETQYF. CDR3 in DNA: TGTGCCAGCAGCTTATATGGGCCGGAGACCCAGTACTTC.

The sample holds many counts of this clone. This rearrangement joins TRBV2 to TRBJ1-1; weak D call: TRBD1 (6 bases). The CDR3 loop spans 15 amino acids. Germline V gene lookup returns CDR1 SNHLY and CDR2 FYNNEI. Trimming took 4 bases from V and 0 from J, leaving 12 bases between them. The DNA for the CDR3 is TGTGCCAGCAGTGTCCGCAGGGACATGAACACTGAAGCTTTCTTT. Translated, it gives CASSVRRDMNTEAFF. Full variable domain (missing parts from reference TRBV2 and TRBJ1-1): EPEVTQTPSHQVTQMGQEVILRCVPISNHLYFYWYRQILGQKVEFLVSFYNNEISEKSEIFDDQFSVERPDGSNFTLKIRSTKLEDSAMYFCASSVRRDMNTEAFFGQGTRLTVV.